This T cell receptor beta chain was obtained from a study of blood T cells in healthy people across ages. Study-level points and caveats: As age increased, TCR beta diversity per million T cells fell in a roughly linear fashion.

V was clipped by 0 bases and J by 0 bases, with 9 bases between them. The germline gives CDR1 MNHNY, CDR2 SVGAGI (reference sequence). This CDR3 spans 16 amino acids. Sample-barcoded 5' priming and a J-beta primer mix drove a second PCR of roughly 7 to 11 cycles. Each cDNA molecule carried a tag from a template-switch adaptor that contained 12 random nucleotides. Via MiXCR, TCRdb re-called the 5' RACE reads, giving one row per CDR3 protein. The profile covers approximately 940,000 distinct CDR3 sequences, with roughly 48% appearing a single time and 13% taken by the ten largest. This clonotype appeared a single time. The antigen is undetermined. At least 6 micrograms of total RNA were extracted per sample.

Input material: blood. The receptor's source is a man younger than 45 in good health. The J gene is TRBJ1-3, the V gene TRBV6-6; no reliable D call. The CDR3 reads CASSYSGQFSGNTIYF. The CDR3 DNA reads TGTGCCAGCAGTTACTCTGGTCAGTTCTCTGGAAACACCATATATTTT.